This TCR beta chain was captured by sequencing in a study of blood T cells in healthy people across ages. Many counts were recorded for this clonotype. The antigen remains unidentified. Study-wide points: CMV infection status of these donors was not known. Older age coincided with a roughly linear decline in TCR beta diversity per million T cells. The long-lived group displayed more naive CD4+ cells, plus higher diversity, than the aged donors did.

With a J-beta primer mix and a sample-barcoded 5' primer, a second PCR ran 7 to 11 cycles. A tag from a template-switch adaptor with 12 random nucleotides marked each cDNA molecule. Via MiXCR, TCRdb re-called the 5' RACE reads, giving one row per CDR3 protein. The sample has about 690,000 distinct CDR3 sequences; roughly 43% are singletons. The germline V gene has CDR1 SGHTA and CDR2 FQGNSA. The J segment lost 12 bases and the V segment lost 5 bases, leaving 7 bases of the junction unmatched. This CDR3 is 13 amino acids long. The sample taken for sequencing was blood. The chain recombines TRBV7-2 with TRBJ2-4; TRBD2 aligns across 10 bases. The TCR originated in a man older than 75 in good health. CDR3: CASSTGLAEAQYF. CDR3 nucleotides: TGTGCCAGCAGCACTGGACTAGCGGAAGCTCAGTACTTC.